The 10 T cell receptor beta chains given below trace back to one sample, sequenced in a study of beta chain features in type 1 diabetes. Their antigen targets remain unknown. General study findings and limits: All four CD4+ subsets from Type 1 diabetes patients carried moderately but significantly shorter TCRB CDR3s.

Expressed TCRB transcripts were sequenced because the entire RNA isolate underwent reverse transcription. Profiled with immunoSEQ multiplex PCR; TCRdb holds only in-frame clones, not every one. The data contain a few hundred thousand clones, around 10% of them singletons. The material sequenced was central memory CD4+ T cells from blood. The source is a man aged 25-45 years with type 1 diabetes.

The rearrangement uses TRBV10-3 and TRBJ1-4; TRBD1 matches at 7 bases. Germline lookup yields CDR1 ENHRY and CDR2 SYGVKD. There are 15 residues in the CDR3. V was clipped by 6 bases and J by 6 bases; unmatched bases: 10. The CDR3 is CAISATGALHEKLFF. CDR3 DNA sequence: TGTGCCATCAGCGCTACAGGGGCCCTTCATGAAAAACTGTTTTTT.

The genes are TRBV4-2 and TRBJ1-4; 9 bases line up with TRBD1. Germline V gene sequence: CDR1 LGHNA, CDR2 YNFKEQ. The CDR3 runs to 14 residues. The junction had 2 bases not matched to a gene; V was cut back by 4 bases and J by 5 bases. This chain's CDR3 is CASSPDRGNEKLFF. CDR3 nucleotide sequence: TGTGCCAGCAGCCCGGACAGGGGAAATGAAAAACTGTTTTTT.

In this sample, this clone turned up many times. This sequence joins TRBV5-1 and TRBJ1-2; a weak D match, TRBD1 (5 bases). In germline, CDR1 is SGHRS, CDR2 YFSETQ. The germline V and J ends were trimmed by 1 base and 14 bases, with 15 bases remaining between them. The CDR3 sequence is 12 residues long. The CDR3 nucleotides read TGCGCCAGCAGCTTGTCGCAGGGATCCGGGACCTTC. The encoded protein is CASSLSQGSGTF.

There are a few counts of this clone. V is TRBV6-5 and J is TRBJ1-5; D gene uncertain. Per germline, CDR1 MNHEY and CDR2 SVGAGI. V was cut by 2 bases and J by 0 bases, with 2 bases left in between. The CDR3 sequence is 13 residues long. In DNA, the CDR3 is TGTGCCAGCAGTTACGATAGCAATCAGCCCCAGCATTTT. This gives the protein CASSYDSNQPQHF.

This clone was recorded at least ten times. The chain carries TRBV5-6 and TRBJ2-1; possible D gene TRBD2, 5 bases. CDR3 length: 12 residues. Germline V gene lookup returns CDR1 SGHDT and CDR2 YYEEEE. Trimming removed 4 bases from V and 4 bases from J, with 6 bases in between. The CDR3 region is CASSPGYNEQFF. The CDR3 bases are TGTGCCAGCAGCCCGGGATACAATGAGCAGTTCTTC.

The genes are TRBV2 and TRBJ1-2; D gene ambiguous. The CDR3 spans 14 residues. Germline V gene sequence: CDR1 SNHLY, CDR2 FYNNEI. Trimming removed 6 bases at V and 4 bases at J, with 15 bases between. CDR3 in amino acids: CASRSDGESYGYTF. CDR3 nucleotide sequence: TGTGCCAGCAGATCGGACGGCGAATCCTATGGCTACACCTTC.

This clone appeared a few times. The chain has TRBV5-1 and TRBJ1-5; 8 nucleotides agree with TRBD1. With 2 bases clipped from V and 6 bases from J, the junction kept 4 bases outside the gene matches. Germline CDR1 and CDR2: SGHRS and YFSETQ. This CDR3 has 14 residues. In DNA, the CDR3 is TGCGCCAGCAGCTTCGGACAGGGAAGTCAGCCCCAGCATTTT. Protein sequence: CASSFGQGSQPQHF.

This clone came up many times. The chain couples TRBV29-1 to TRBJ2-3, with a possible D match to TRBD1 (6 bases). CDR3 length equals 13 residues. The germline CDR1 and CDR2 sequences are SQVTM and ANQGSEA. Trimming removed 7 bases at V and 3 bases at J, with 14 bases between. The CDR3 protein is CSAYRTETDTQYF. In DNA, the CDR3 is TGCAGCGCTTATAGGACAGAGACAGATACGCAGTATTTT.

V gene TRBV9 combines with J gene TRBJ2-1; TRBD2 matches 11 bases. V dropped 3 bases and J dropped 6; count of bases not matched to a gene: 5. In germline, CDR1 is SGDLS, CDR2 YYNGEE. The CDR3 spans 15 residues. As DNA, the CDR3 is TGTGCCAGCAGCGCCACTAGCGGGAGTAGCAATGAGCAGTTCTTC. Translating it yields CASSATSGSSNEQFF. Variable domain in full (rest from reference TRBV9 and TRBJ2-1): DSGVTQTPKHLITATGQRVTLRCSPRSGDLSVYWYQQSLDQGLQFLIQYYNGEERAKGNILERFSAQQFPDLHSELNLSSLELGDSALYFCASSATSGSSNEQFFGPGTRLTVL.

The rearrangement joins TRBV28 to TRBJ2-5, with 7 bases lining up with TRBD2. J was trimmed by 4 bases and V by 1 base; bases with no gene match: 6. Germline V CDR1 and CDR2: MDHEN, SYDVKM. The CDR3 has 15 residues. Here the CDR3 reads CASSLLAGRRETQYF. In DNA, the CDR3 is TGTGCCAGCAGTTTATTAGCGGGTAGAAGAGAGACCCAGTACTTC.